The source of this TCR beta chain is a study of blood T cells in healthy people across ages. The study, taken as a whole, reports: Naive T cell percentage showed a strong correlation with the diversity of TCR beta.

Then a second PCR, running roughly 7 to 11 cycles, was carried out with a sample-barcoded 5' primer and a J-beta primer mix. TCRdb used MiXCR to reprocess the 5' RACE reads, holding one entry per CDR3 protein. The sample records roughly 500,000 distinct CDR3 sequences, about 25% being singletons. Many counts were recorded for this clonotype. The antigen remains undetermined. CDR1 is DFQATT, CDR2 SNEGSKA, per germline (reference sequence). The ends were cut back, 0 bases at V and 2 bases at J, with 10 bases in the middle. The CDR3 sequence is 14 residues long. Donors each provided 8 to 10 milliliters of peripheral blood.

The origin of this receptor is a woman between 70 and 85 years old in good health. The chain recombines TRBV20-1 with TRBJ2-5; D gene unclear. Sequencing was performed on blood. As DNA, the CDR3 is TGCAGTGCTAGAGATTCAGTCAGACAAGAGACCCAGTACTTC. Amino acid sequence: CSARDSVRQETQYF.